Following are 5 T cell receptor beta chains from one sample sequenced in a study of tumor and adjacent non-tumor tissue in lung cancer. The library came from three nested PCR rounds adapted from ARM-PCR protocols. Each CDR3 protein is one row after TCRdb ran MiXCR on the multiplex PCR reads. The sample has about 76,000 distinct CDR3 sequences, nearly 70% seen once. The template was RNA from unsorted bulk tissue. Sequencing was done on a sample of lung tumor tissue. These receptors came from a woman aged 70 to 79 with non-small cell lung cancer.

V and J are TRBV28 and TRBJ2-5; 8 nucleotides agree with TRBD2. V was pared by 3 bases and J by 8 bases, with 11 bases of the junction left unmatched. CDR3 length equals 15 residues. Germline values: CDR1 MDHEN, CDR2 SYDVKM. The DNA of the CDR3 is TGTGCCAGCAGTTTCCGAAAAGCGGGAGATGGTACCCAGTACTTC. Translated, it gives CASSFRKAGDGTQYF.

The rearrangement joins TRBV6-6 to TRBJ1-6; D unresolved. Germline CDR1 is MNHNY and CDR2 is SVGAGI (reference sequence). Trimming took off 7 bases at V and 10 bases at J, with 17 bases between the two ends. The CDR3 covers 14 residues. The CDR3 protein is CASIPRREESPLHF. CDR3 DNA: TGTGCCAGCATCCCACGGAGGGAAGAATCACCCCTCCACTTT.

The chain couples TRBV10-1 to TRBJ2-1, with no clear D. Germline assignment: CDR1 WNHNN and CDR2 SYGVQD (reference sequence). V lost 3 bases and J lost 16, with 22 bases in between. This CDR3 comprises 14 residues. Here the CDR3 reads CASSDLSTTPLRFF. The DNA for the CDR3 is TGCGCCAGCAGTGACCTATCGACGACCCCTCTTCGATTCTTC.

On this clonotype: One junction end disagrees with the germline gene, perhaps due to a read error. V usage is TRBV29-1 and J usage is TRBJ2-3, with a weak D call TRBD1 (7 bases). The CDR3 has 16 amino acids. The germline V gene encodes CDR1 SQVTM and CDR2 ANQGSEA. This chain's CDR3 is CSVGGGFLRITDTQYF. The CDR3 DNA reads TGTAGCGTTGGAGGGGGCTTCCTTCGAATCACAGATACGCAGTATTTT.

Comments on this clonotype: In this CDR3 the conserved last residue, phenylalanine or tryptophan, is missing, so a read error is likely. The CDR3 nucleotides are TGTACCAGCAGTTACCAAGGCAACTCGGTTCGGGAGACCCAGTACCTC. This codes for CTSSYQGNSVRETQYL. This chain joins TRBV6-6 and TRBJ2-5; D is ambiguous. The CDR3 spans 16 residues. From germline, CDR1 is MNHNY and CDR2 SVGAGI (reference sequence).